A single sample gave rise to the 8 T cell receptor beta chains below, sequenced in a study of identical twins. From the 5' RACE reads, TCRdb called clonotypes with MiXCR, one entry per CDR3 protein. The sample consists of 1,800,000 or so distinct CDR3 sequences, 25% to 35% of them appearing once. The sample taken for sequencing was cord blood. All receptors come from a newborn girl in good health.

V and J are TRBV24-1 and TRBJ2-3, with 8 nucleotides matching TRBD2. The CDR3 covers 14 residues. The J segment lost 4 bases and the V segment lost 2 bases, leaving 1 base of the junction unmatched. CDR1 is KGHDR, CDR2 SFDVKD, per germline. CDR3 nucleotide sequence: TGTGCCACCAGTGATTCCGGGGGGGCAGATACGCAGTATTTT. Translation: CATSDSGGADTQYF.

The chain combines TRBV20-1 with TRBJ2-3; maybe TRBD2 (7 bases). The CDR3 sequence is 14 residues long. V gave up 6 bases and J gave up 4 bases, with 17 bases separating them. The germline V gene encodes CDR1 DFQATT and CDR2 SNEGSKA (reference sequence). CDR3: CSAGGGWQADTQYF. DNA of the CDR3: TGCAGTGCAGGGGGGGGATGGCAGGCAGATACGCAGTATTTT.

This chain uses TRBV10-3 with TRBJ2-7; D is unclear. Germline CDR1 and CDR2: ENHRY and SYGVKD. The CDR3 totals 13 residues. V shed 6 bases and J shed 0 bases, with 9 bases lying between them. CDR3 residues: CAIRSHISYEQYF. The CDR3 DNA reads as TGTGCCATCAGATCCCATATCTCCTACGAGCAGTACTTC.

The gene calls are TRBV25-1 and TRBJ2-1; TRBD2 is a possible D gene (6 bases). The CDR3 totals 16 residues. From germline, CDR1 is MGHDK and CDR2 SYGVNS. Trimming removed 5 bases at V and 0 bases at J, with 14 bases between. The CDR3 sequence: CASSREEGSSYNEQFF. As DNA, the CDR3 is TGTGCCAGCAGTCGTGAGGAGGGGAGCTCCTACAATGAGCAGTTCTTC.

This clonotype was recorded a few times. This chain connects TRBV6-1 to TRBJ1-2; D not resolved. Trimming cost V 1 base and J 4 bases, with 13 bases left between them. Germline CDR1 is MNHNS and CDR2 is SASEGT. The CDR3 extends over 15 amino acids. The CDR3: CASSEDGRYSYGYTF. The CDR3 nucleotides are TGTGCCAGCAGTGAAGACGGGAGGTATAGCTATGGCTACACCTTC.

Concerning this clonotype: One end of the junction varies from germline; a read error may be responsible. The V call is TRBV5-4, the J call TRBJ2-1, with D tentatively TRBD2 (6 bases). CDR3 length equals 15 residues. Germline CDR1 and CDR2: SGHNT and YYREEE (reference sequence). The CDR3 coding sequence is TGTGCCAGCAGCTTATCGGGACTTACCTACAATGGGCAGTTCTTC. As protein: CASSLSGLTYNGQFF.

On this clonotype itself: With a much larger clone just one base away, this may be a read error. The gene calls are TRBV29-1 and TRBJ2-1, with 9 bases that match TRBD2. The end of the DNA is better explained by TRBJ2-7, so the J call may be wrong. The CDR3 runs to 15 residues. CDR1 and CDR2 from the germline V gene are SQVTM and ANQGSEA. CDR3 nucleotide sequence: TGCAGCGTTGAAGGCACTAGCGGGTATCCTAATGAGCAGTACTTC. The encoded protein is CSVEGTSGYPNEQYF.

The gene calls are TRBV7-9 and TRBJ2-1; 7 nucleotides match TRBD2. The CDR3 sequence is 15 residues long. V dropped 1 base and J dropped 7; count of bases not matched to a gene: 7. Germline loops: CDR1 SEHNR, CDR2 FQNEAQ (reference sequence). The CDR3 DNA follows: TGTGCCAGCAGCTTAGGGAGCGGGGTCGAAAATGAGCAGTTCTTC. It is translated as CASSLGSGVENEQFF.